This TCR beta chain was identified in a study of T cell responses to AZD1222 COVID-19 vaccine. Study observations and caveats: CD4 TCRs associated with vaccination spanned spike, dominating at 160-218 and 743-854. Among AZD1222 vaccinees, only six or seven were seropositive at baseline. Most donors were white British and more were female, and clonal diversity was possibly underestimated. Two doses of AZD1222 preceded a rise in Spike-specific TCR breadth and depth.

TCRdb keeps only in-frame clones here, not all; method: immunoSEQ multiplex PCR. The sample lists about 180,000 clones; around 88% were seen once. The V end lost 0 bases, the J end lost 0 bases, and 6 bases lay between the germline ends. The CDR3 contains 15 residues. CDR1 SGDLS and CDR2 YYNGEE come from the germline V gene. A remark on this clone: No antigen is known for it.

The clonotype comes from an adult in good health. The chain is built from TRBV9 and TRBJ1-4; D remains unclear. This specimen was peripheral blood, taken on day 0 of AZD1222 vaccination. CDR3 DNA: TGTGCCAGCAGCGTAGATTTTGCAACTAATGAAAAACTGTTTTTT. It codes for CASSVDFATNEKLFF.